This T cell receptor beta chain was profiled in a study of blood T cell repertoires in COVID-19. Study context: Sites in the United States, Italy and Spain provided acute and convalescent COVID-19 samples. Sources were T cells, B-cell-depleted T cells, or PBMCs; the material itself was cDNA or gDNA.

J lost 4 bases, V lost 2 bases, and 3 bases had no gene match. This CDR3 is built from 16 residues. Germline V gives CDR1 SGHTA, CDR2 FQGTGA. Per the original data handling: Estimated nucleated cell counts came from reference gene primer amplification. The method was immunoSEQ multiplex PCR; TCRdb's version includes in-frame clones alone and lacks a portion of them. V and J calls and clone size are those listed in that table; D and trimming were worked out from the DNA. The sample lists around 150,000 clones, around 83% occurring once. The rearrangement links TRBV7-3 to TRBJ2-2, with 11 bases that match TRBD2. The sequence was collected from a woman aged 55-75 years with COVID-19, enrolled during active disease. The sample was peripheral blood. The CDR3 is CASSLQLAGVTGELFF. In DNA, the CDR3 is TGTGCCAGCAGCTTACAACTAGCGGGAGTCACCGGGGAGCTGTTTTTT.